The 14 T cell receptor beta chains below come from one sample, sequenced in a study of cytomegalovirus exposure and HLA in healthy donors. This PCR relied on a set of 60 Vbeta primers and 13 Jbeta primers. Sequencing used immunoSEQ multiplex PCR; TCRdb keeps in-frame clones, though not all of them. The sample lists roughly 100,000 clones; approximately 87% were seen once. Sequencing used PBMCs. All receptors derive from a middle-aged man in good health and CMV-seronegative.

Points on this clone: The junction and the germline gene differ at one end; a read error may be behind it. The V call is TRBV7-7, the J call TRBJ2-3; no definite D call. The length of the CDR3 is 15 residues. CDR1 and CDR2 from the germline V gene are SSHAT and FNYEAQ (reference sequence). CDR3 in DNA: TGTGCTAGCAGTACCGACCTTGGGCCCACAGATACGCAGTATTTT. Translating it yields CASSTDLGPTDTQYF.

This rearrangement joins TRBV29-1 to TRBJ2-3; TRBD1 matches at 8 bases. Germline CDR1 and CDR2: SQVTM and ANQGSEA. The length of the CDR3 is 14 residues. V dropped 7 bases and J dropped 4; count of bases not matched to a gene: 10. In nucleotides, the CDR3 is TGCAGCGCCGGCAATCAGGACAGGGCAGATACGCAGTATTTT. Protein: CSAGNQDRADTQYF.

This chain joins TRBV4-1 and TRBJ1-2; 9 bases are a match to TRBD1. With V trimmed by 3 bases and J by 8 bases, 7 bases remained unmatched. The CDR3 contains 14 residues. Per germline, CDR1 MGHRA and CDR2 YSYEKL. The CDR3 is CASSQGRTGGGYTF. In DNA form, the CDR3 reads TGCGCCAGCAGCCAGGGACGAACAGGGGGCGGCTACACCTTC.

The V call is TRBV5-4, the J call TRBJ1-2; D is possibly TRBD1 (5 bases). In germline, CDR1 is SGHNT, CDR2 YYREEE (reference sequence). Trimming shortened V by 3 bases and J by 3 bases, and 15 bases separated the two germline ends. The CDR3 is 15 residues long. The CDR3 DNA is TGTGCCAGCAGCTCCCCCAAAGACAGCTACTATGGCTACACCTTC. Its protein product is CASSSPKDSYYGYTF.

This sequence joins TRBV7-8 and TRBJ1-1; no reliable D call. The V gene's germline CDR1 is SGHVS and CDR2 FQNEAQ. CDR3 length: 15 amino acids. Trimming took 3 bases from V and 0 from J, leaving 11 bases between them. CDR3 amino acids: CASSFLTGMNTEAFF. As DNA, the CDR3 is TGTGCCAGCAGCTTTCTGACCGGGATGAACACTGAAGCTTTCTTT.

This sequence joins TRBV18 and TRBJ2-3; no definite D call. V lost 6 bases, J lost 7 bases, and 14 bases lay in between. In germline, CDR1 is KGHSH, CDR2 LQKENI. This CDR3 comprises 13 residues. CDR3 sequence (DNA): TGTGCCAGCTCCCCTCAGAACCGAAATACGCAGTATTTT. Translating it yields CASSPQNRNTQYF.

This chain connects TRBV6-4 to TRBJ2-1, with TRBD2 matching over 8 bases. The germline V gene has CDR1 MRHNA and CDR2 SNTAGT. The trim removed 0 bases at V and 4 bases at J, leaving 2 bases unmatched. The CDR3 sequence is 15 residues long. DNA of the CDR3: TGTGCCAGCAGTGACTCTACGGGGGGGTACAATGAGCAGTTCTTC. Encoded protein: CASSDSTGGYNEQFF.

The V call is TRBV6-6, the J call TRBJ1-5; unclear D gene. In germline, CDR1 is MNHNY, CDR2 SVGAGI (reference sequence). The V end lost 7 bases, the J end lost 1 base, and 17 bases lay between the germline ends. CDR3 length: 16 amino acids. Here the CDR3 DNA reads TGTGCCAGCACCTCTTATAGTAGCAACAGCAATCAGCCCCAGCATTTT. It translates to CASTSYSSNSNQPQHF.

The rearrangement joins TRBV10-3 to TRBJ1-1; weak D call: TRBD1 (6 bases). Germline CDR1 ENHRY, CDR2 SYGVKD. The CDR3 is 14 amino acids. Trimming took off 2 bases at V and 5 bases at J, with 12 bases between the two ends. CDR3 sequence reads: CAISETGQGTEAFF. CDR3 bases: TGTGCCATCAGTGAGACAGGCCAGGGGACTGAAGCTTTCTTT.

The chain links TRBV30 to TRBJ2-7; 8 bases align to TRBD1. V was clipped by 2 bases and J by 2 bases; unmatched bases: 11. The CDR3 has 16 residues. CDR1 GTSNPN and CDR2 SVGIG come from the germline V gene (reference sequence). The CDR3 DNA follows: TGTGCCTGGAGTCATCCGGGACAGGAAACGGCCTACGAGCAGTACTTC. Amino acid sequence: CAWSHPGQETAYEQYF. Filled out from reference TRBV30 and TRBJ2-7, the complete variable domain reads SQTIHQWPATLVQPVGSPLSLECTVEGTSNPNLYWYRQAAGRGLQLLFYSVGIGQISSEVPQNLSASRPQDRQFILSSKKLLLSDSGFYLCAWSHPGQETAYEQYFGPGTRLTVT.

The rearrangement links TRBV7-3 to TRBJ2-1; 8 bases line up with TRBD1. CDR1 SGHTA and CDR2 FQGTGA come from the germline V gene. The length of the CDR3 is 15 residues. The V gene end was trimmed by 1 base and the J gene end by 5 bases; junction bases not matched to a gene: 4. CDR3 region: CASSLIGQGHNEQFF. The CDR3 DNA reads TGTGCCAGCAGCTTAATCGGACAGGGCCACAATGAGCAGTTCTTC.

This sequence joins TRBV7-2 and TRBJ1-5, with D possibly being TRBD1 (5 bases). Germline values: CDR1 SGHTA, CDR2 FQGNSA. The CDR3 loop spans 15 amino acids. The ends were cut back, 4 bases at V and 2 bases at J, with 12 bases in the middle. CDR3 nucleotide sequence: TGTGCCAGCAGCTACATCGGAGGGGGCAATCAGCCCCAGCATTTT. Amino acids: CASSYIGGGNQPQHF.

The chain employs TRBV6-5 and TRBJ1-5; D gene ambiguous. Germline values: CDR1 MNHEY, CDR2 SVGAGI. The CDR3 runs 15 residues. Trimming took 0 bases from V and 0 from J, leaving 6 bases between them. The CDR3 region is CASSYSLNSNQPQHF. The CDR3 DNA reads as TGTGCCAGCAGTTACTCTTTAAATAGCAATCAGCCCCAGCATTTT.

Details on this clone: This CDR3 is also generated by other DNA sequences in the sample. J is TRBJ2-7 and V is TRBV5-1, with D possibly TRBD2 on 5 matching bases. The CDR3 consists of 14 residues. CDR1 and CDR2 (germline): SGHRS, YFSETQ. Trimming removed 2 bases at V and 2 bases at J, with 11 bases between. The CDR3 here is CASSFSGGTYEQYF. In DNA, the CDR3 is TGCGCCAGCAGCTTTTCTGGAGGTACCTACGAGCAGTACTTC.